The 22 T cell receptor beta chains presented below share a single source sample, sequenced in a study of post-analysis software for immune sequencing data. The TCR beta cDNA libraries contained unique molecular identifiers. Using its own MiXCR run on the PCR reads, TCRdb lists one record per CDR3 protein. The sample yields 740,000 or so distinct CDR3 sequences, approximately 50% seen once. General observations from the study: With TRBV5-6, TRBV5-1 and TRBV20-1 included, about 5 TRBV segments were more frequent in patients than in controls.

Their antigens are not known. Sequencing was carried out using blood. These receptor sequences come from a girl between 5 and 17 years old with multiple sclerosis.

This chain links TRBV20-1 with TRBJ2-7; D uncertain. The CDR3 length is 13 residues. Trimming cost V 3 bases and J 0 bases, with 9 bases left between them. Per the germline V gene, CDR1 is DFQATT and CDR2 is SNEGSKA (reference sequence). The CDR3 region is CSASSAHSYEQYF. In DNA, the CDR3 is TGCAGTGCTAGCAGCGCCCACTCCTACGAGCAGTACTTC.

This clonotype has a handful of counts. The genes are TRBV18 and TRBJ1-2; a weak D match, TRBD1 (6 bases). CDR1 and CDR2 (germline): KGHSH, LQKENI. The V end lost 3 bases, the J end lost 4 bases, and 12 bases lay between the germline ends. The CDR3 contains 14 residues. The CDR3 loop reads CASSPEGGTYGYTF. In DNA form, the CDR3 reads TGTGCCAGCTCACCTGAGGGGGGTACCTATGGCTACACCTTC.

The chain uses TRBV7-2 and TRBJ1-2, with TRBD1 matching 7 bases. This CDR3 comprises 17 residues. V lost 1 base and J lost 3; bases outside the gene matches: 11. Germline CDR1 SGHTA, CDR2 FQGNSA. The CDR3 sequence: CASSLVGGGAVDYGYTF. The CDR3, as DNA: TGTGCCAGCAGCTTAGTGGGAGGGGGCGCCGTAGACTATGGCTACACCTTC. The full variable domain, its missing parts supplied by reference TRBV7-2 and TRBJ1-2, is GAGVSQSPSNKVTEKGKDVELRCDPISGHTALYWYRQSLGQGLEFLIYFQGNSAPDKSGLPSDRFSAERTGGSVSTLTIQRTQQEDSAVYLCASSLVGGGAVDYGYTFGSGTRLTVV.

The rearrangement uses TRBV20-1 and TRBJ2-7; TRBD1 agrees at 9 bases. Trimming took 0 bases from V and 4 from J; bases not matched to a gene: 4. This CDR3 contains 14 residues. The germline V gene encodes CDR1 DFQATT and CDR2 SNEGSKA (reference sequence). The DNA for the CDR3 is TGCAGTGCTAGAGATGACAGGGGGGGGTACGAGCAGTACTTC. Protein sequence: CSARDDRGGYEQYF.

The chain has TRBV5-1 and TRBJ2-7; TRBD2 agrees at 7 bases. Per the germline V gene, CDR1 is SGHRS and CDR2 is YFSETQ. The J segment lost 7 bases and the V segment lost 2 bases, leaving 12 bases of the junction unmatched. The CDR3 sequence is 15 residues long. CDR3 residues: CASSFGGVLRNEQYF. In nucleotides, the CDR3 is TGCGCCAGCAGCTTTGGGGGGGTTCTTAGGAATGAGCAGTACTTC.

The genes are TRBV12-3 or TRBV12-4 and TRBJ2-5, with 10 bases that match TRBD1. V shed 4 bases and J 3 bases; nucleotides not matched to a gene: 5. There are 15 residues in the CDR3. CDR3 amino acids: CASSSSGTGEETQYF. As DNA, the CDR3 is TGTGCCAGCAGTTCCTCCGGGACAGGGGAAGAGACCCAGTACTTC.

This clonotype was detected only a few times. The V and J genes are TRBV20-1 and TRBJ2-5; D remains unclear. Between the trimmed V and J ends, which lost 8 bases and 4 bases, there was a span of 14 bases. CDR3 length: 12 amino acids. The V gene's germline CDR1 is DFQATT and CDR2 SNEGSKA (reference sequence). Here the CDR3 DNA reads TGCAGTCCGAGGAGAGAAAGAGAGACCCAGTACTTC. Its protein product is CSPRRERETQYF.

V and J are TRBV6-5 and TRBJ1-5; D uncertain. The V end was cut by 8 bases, the J end by 3 bases, with 11 bases between. Germline assignment: CDR1 MNHEY and CDR2 SVGAGI. The CDR3 is made up of 13 amino acids. The CDR3, as DNA: TGTGCCAGCGCTAGGAGGGACAATCAGCCCCAGCATTTT. Translating it yields CASARRDNQPQHF.

In this sample, this clonotype turned up a few times. This chain links TRBV5-1 with TRBJ2-1, with 9 bases aligning to TRBD1. The CDR3 has 15 residues. The V segment lost 0 bases and the J segment 6 bases; nucleotides outside the gene matches: 4. The germline V gene has CDR1 SGHRS and CDR2 YFSETQ. CDR3 bases: TGCGCCAGCAGCTTGGACAGGGGGCGCTTCAATGAGCAGTTCTTC. It encodes CASSLDRGRFNEQFF.

About this clonotype: An end of the junction differs from the germline gene, which may be a read error. J is TRBJ2-7 and V is TRBV7-3; TRBD2 agrees at 9 bases. CDR1 and CDR2 (germline): SGHTA, FQGTGA. The CDR3 totals 15 residues. The CDR3: CASSVGLATPYEQNF. CDR3 DNA: TGTGCCAGCAGCGTGGGACTAGCAACTCCCTACGAGCAGAACTTC.

The V call is TRBV7-3, the J call TRBJ2-1; 14 bases match TRBD2. Trimming cost V 4 bases and J 1 base; bases outside gene matches: 3. CDR1 is SGHTA, CDR2 FQGTGA, per germline. The CDR3 has 17 residues. This CDR3 reads CASSSRTSGRSYNEQFF. The CDR3 DNA sequence: TGTGCCAGCAGCTCCAGGACTAGCGGGAGGTCCTACAATGAGCAGTTCTTC.

The CDR3, as DNA: TGTGCCAGCAGGGGGACGTGGAATGGCTACACCTTC. Its protein is CASRGTWNGYTF. This rearrangement joins TRBV12-3 or TRBV12-4 to TRBJ1-2, with a tentative D call TRBD1 (5 bases). The CDR3 is 12 amino acids. The ends were cut back, 6 bases at V and 6 bases at J, with 11 bases in the middle.

This clonotype was recorded a few times. The J gene is TRBJ2-7, the V gene TRBV7-2; 11 nucleotides match TRBD2. The germline V gene has CDR1 SGHTA and CDR2 FQGNSA. V gave up 5 bases and J gave up 4 bases; unmatched junction bases: 7. The CDR3 has 15 amino acids. CDR3 region: CASSRTSGLSYEQYF. As DNA, the CDR3 is TGTGCCAGCAGCAGGACTAGCGGGTTATCTTACGAGCAGTACTTC.

This clonotype was seen only a few times. The chain links TRBV14 to TRBJ2-7; D is tentatively TRBD1 or TRBD2 (5 bases each). Per germline, CDR1 SGHDN and CDR2 FVKESK. The CDR3 loop spans 15 amino acids. Deletions cut 4 bases from V and 2 bases from J, with 15 bases between. CDR3 in DNA: TGTGCCAGCAGCCCTCTGGATCGGGGCGCCTACGAGCAGTACTTC. Translating gives CASSPLDRGAYEQYF.

This clonotype has more than one count but fewer than ten. Here the CDR3 DNA reads TGCAGTGCTAGTTACCGGGACAGTTACGAGCAGTACTTC. Its translation: CSASYRDSYEQYF. V is TRBV20-1 and J is TRBJ2-7, with 7 bases matching TRBD1. Losses at the gene ends were 3 bases for V and 4 bases for J; bases not matched to a gene: 6. This CDR3 spans 13 amino acids. Germline assignment: CDR1 DFQATT and CDR2 SNEGSKA (reference sequence).

The table lists this clonotype with many counts. The rearrangement joins TRBV10-3 to TRBJ2-3; a possible D gene is TRBD2 (6 bases). The germline V gene encodes CDR1 ENHRY and CDR2 SYGVKD. This CDR3 spans 17 amino acids. Trimming cost V 0 bases and J 3 bases, with 16 bases left between them. This CDR3 reads CAISESKWNSGTDTQYF. The DNA for the CDR3 is TGTGCCATCAGTGAGTCGAAATGGAATAGCGGTACAGATACGCAGTATTTT.

The gene calls are TRBV6-1 and TRBJ2-7, with 7 bases identical to TRBD1. The V gene end was trimmed by 10 bases and the J gene end by 1 base; junction bases not matched to a gene: 4. The CDR3 consists of 12 residues. Germline CDR1 reads MNHNS; CDR2 reads SASEGT. In DNA form, the CDR3 reads TGTGCCACCCGACAGGGTTCCTACGAGCAGTACTTC. This gives the protein CATRQGSYEQYF.

This clonotype turned up a few times. The chain has TRBV6-5 and TRBJ2-1, with no clear D. CDR1 is MNHEY, CDR2 SVGAGI, per germline. Trimming shortened V by 0 bases and J by 6 bases, and 9 bases separated the two germline ends. CDR3 length equals 14 residues. CDR3 protein: CASSYSTIGNEQFF. The CDR3 nucleotides read TGTGCCAGCAGTTACTCGACCATCGGCAATGAGCAGTTCTTC.

The J gene is TRBJ1-5, the V gene TRBV9, with D possibly being TRBD1 (6 bases). V lost 4 bases and J lost 3, with 11 bases in between. CDR3 size: 14 residues. CDR1 is SGDLS and CDR2 is YYNGEE in the germline V gene. CDR3 region: CASSLGHHNQPQHF. CDR3 coding DNA: TGTGCCAGCAGCCTGGGACACCACAATCAGCCCCAGCATTTT.

CDR3 coding DNA: TGCAGTGCTAGCCTTTGGGGTGGCTCCTACAATGAGCAGTTCTTC. Amino acids: CSASLWGGSYNEQFF. The V call is TRBV20-1, the J call TRBJ2-1; no clear D. This CDR3 has 15 amino acids. The V gene lost 3 bases and the J gene lost 0 bases, with 12 bases spanning the gap. Germline V lookup: CDR1 DFQATT, CDR2 SNEGSKA (reference sequence).

The V gene is TRBV12-3 or TRBV12-4, the J gene TRBJ1-2; D gene ambiguous. The CDR3 spans 12 residues. V was shortened by 5 bases and J by 8 bases, with 12 bases between the two germline ends. The CDR3, as DNA: TGTGCCAGCAGTCCTAGACTGAGGGGCTACACCTTC. Translated: CASSPRLRGYTF.

The chain combines TRBV6-1 with TRBJ2-6; D not certain. From germline, CDR1 is MNHNS and CDR2 SASEGT. Trimming left V 6 bases short and J 0 bases short, with 15 bases between. The CDR3 totals 17 residues. CDR3 bases: TGTGCCAGCAGGGAGCCCGGCGGAAGCTCTGGGGCCAACGTCCTGACTTTC. Translating gives CASREPGGSSGANVLTF.